This T cell receptor beta chain was found in a study of spatial heterogeneity in lung cancer (dated by TCRdb to about 2019). Context from the whole study: Samples were obtained from approximately 76 patients with early-stage, untreated non-small cell lung cancer from the lung TRACERx cohort. In the raw uncorrected reads, each unique combination of TCR and UMI appeared more than ten times on average. Nonsynonymous mutation counts, determined by whole-exome sequencing of tumor tissue, were related to features of the TCR repertoire. Beta-chain transcripts were consistently detected in greater numbers than alpha-chain transcripts, which likely reflected higher beta-chain transcript abundance. Follow-up PBMC samples were sequenced whenever available, and the median time to follow-up was about 24 months after resection. At surgery, about 210 tumor regions, almost 65 matched nontumor lung samples and some 54 PBMC samples were TCR-sequenced for both alpha and beta chains. In non-small cell lung cancer, the study made a quantitative comparison of TCR alpha and beta repertoires among multiple tumor regions, matched nontumor lung and blood.

What the time point label conveys for this sample: blood at routine non-recurrence follow-up after resection. Without any cell sorting, TCR sequencing was performed on whole RNA extracted either from tumor and nontumor lung tissue or from cryopreserved PBMC samples. Patients were selected for TCR sequencing only if sufficient RNA was available from at least two tumor regions. Paper-wide results and their limitations: Confirming at a functional level the hypothesis that regional TCRs recognize regional mutations was considered to require additional single-cell paired TCR alpha and beta sequencing. Ubiquitous expanded tumor TCRs showed up in blood more often at tumor resection than at routine follow-up. Comparisons of baseline and follow-up blood repertoires included only about 15 patients.

This clonotype is regarded as medium-sized (0.01 to 0.1%). Its antigen has not been determined. Base qualities are not provided; no much larger clone lies one nucleotide away. The method behind the library was 5' RACE. The sequencing machine was a NextSeq 500. To allow correction of PCR and sequencing errors, the TCR library protocol tagged every TCR cDNA molecule with a unique molecular identifier. The published analysis was carried out like this. TCR identification, UMI-based error correction and CDR3 extraction were all carried out with Decombinator tools. TCRs above a frequency of 2 per 1,000, corresponding to the top 1% of the tumor frequency distribution, were defined as expanded. Renyi diversity was calculated using the R vegan package after each repertoire was subsampled 100 times to 5,000 TCRs. CDR3 similarity networks were built from amino acid triplet string-kernel similarity, connecting CDR3s with pairwise similarity above 0.82. Through fastp at Q25 and MiXCR, TCRdb rebuilt clones from the public reads, retaining in-frame beta chains. Here each entry gathers all rows of one CDR3 protein and keeps the most common genes and DNA. The V and J calls were not made by the authors but by TCRdb's processing. The sample records around 32,000 distinct CDR3 sequences, roughly 10% of which are singletons. The biggest ten clones account for roughly 29% of the sample.

Source: PBMCs, taken at follow-up. This TCR derives from a female donor with early-stage non-small cell lung cancer.

This receptor has the CDR3 CASRYYSNQPQHF. The DNA sequence is TGTGCCAGTAGATACTATAGCAATCAGCCCCAGCATTTT. The rearrangement combines TRBV19 with TRBJ1-5, with the D gene too uncertain to name. The CDR3 starts with the cysteine, ends with the phenylalanine, and has 13 residues. The sequence is cut down to CDR3 DNA, 39 bases in frame from base 1. The junction carries 6 bases between V and J, which are trimmed by 6 bases and 0 bases respectively. For CDR1 and CDR2, the germline V gene (reference sequence) lists LNHDA and SQIVND.